Sequencing of this TCR beta chain was carried out in a study of shared clonotypes between healthy human individuals. General study results and limits: Donors were few, which limited the genetic and exposure-history diversity represented.

With respect to this clone: Its matching antigen is unknown.

Profiling relied on immunoSEQ multiplex PCR, and the TCRdb table lists in-frame clones only, not all of them. The table shows about 2 million clones, with about 95% occurring only once. Terminally differentiated effector memory CD45RA+ cells were left out of the naive CD8 fraction, which was CD45RO-negative and positively selected for CCR7. V lost 3 bases to trimming and J lost 0 bases, with 9 bases between them. Germline lookup yields CDR1 KGHSH and CDR2 LQKENI. This CDR3 has 14 amino acids. Material for sequencing was naive CD8+ T cells sorted from blood. The chain recombines TRBV18 with TRBJ2-7; the D gene could be TRBD1 or TRBD2 (5 bases each). The source is a man younger than 30 in good health. CDR3 in amino acids: CASSPTGLSYEQYF. CDR3 DNA: TGTGCCAGCTCACCTACGGGGCTCTCCTACGAGCAGTACTTC.